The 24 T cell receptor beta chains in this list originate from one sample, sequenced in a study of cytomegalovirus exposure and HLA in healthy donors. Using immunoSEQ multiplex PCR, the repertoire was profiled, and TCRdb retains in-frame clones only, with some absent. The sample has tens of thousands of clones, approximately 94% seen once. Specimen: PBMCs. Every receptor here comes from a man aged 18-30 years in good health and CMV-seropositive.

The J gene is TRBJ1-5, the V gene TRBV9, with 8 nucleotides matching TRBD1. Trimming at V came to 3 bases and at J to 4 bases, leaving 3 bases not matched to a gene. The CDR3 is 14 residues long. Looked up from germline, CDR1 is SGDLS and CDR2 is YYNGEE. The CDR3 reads CASSGQGANQPQHF. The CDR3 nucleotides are TGTGCCAGCAGCGGGCAGGGGGCGAATCAGCCCCAGCATTTT.

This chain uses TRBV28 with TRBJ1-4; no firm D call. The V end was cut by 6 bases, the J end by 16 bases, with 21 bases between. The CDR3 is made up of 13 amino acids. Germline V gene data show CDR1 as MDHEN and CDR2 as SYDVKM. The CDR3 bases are TGTGCCAGCAGCTACCTTGATGTCCCTACCCGGTTTTTT. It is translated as CASSYLDVPTRFF.

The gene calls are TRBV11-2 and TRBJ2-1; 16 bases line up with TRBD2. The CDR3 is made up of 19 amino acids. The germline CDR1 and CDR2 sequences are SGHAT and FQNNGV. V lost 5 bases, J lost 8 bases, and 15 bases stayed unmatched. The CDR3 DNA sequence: TGTGCCAGCAGCCTGGGAGCTGGGACTAGCGGGAGGGCCTGGGATGAGCAGTTCTTC. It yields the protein CASSLGAGTSGRAWDEQFF.

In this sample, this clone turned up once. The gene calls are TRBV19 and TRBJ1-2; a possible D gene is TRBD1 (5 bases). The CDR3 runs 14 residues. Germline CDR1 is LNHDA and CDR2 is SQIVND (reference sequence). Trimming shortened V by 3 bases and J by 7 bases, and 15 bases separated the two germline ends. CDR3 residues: CASSMGGMSGGYTF. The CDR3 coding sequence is TGTGCCAGTAGTATGGGGGGGATGTCCGGTGGCTACACCTTC.

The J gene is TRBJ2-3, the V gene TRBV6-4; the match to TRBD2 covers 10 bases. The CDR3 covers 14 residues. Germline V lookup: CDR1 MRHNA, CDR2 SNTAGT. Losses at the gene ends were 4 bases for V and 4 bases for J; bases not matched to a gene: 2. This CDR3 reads CASSVLAGSDTQYF. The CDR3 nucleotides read TGTGCCAGCAGTGTACTAGCGGGGTCAGATACGCAGTATTTT.

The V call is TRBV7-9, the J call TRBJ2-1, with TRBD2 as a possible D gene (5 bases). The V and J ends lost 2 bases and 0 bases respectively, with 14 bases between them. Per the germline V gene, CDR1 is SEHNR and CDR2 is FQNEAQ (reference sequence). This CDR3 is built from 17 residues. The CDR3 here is CASSLIPSRSSYNEQFF. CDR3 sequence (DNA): TGTGCCAGCAGCTTAATTCCTAGCCGCAGCTCCTACAATGAGCAGTTCTTC.

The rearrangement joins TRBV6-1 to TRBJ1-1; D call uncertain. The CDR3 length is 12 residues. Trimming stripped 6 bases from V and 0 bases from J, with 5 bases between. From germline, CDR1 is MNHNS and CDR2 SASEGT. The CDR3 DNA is TGTGCCAGCAGACAGTTGAACACTGAAGCTTTCTTT. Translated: CASRQLNTEAFF.

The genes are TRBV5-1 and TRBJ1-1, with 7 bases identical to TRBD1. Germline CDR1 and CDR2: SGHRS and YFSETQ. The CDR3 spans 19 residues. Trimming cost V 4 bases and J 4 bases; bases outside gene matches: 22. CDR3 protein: CASSPPAVQGVTGLTEAFF. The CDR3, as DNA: TGCGCCAGCAGCCCCCCAGCTGTTCAGGGGGTGACAGGTCTCACTGAAGCTTTCTTT.

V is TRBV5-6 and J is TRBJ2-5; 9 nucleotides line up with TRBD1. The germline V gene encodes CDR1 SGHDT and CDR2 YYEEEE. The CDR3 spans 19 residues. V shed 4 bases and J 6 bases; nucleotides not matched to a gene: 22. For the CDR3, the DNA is TGTGCCAGCAGCCCTGCTAACCCAAGATTGACAGGGGGGATAAAGACCCAGTACTTC. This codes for CASSPANPRLTGGIKTQYF. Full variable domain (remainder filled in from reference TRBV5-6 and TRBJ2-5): DAGVTQSPTHLIKTRGQQVTLRCSPKSGHDTVSWYQQALGQGPQFIFQYYEEEERQRGNFPDRFSGHQFPNYSSELNVNALLLGDSALYLCASSPANPRLTGGIKTQYFGPGTRLLVL.

The CDR3 protein is CASSGTVNTEAFF. CDR3 DNA sequence: TGTGCCAGCAGCGGGACAGTGAACACTGAAGCTTTCTTT. V and J are TRBV7-3 and TRBJ1-1; 7 nucleotides align to TRBD1. V trimming: 5 bases; J trimming: 0 bases; junction bases outside the gene matches: 0. This CDR3 has 13 amino acids. CDR1 is SGHTA and CDR2 is FQGTGA in the germline V gene.

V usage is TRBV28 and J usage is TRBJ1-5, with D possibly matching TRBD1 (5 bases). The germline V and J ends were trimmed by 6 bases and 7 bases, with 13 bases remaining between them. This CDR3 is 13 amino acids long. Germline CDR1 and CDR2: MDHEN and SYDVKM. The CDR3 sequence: CASSPQGWQPQHF. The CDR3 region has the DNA TGTGCCAGCAGCCCCCAGGGTTGGCAGCCCCAGCATTTT.

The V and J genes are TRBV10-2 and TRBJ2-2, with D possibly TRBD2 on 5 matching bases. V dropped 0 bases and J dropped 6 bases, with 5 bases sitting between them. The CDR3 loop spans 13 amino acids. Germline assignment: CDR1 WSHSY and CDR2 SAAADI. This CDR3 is CASSESRAGELFF. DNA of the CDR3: TGCGCCAGCAGTGAGTCGAGGGCCGGGGAGCTGTTTTTT.

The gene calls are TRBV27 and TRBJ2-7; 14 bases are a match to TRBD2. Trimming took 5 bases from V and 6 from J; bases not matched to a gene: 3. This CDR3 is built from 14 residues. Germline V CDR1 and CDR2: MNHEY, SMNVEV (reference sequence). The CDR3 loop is CASSQGLAGAEQYF. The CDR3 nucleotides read TGTGCCAGCAGTCAGGGACTAGCGGGAGCCGAGCAGTACTTC.

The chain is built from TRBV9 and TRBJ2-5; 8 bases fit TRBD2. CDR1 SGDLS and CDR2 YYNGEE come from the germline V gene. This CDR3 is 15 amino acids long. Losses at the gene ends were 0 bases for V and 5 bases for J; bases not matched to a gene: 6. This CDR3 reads CASSVVGRAGETQYF. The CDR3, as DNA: TGTGCCAGCAGCGTAGTCGGGAGGGCCGGGGAGACCCAGTACTTC.

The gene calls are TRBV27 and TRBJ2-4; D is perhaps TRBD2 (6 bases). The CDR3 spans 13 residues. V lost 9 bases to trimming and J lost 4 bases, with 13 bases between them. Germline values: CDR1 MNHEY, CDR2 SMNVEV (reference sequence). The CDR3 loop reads CASTEGHKNIQYF. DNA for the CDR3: TGTGCCAGTACGGAGGGGCATAAAAACATTCAGTACTTC.

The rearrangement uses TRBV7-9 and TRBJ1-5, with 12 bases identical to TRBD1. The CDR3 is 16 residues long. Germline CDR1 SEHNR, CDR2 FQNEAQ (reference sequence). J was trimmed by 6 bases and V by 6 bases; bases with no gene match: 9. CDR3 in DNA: TGTGCCAGCAGTGAGTCCGGGACAGGGGGCCTTCAGCCCCAGCATTTT. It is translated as CASSESGTGGLQPQHF.

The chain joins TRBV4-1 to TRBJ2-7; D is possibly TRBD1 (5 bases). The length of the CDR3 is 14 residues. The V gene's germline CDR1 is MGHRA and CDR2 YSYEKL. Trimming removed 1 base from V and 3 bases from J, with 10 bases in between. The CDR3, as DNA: TGCGCCAGCAGCCAAGTAGGAGACAGCTACGAGCAGTACTTC. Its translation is CASSQVGDSYEQYF.

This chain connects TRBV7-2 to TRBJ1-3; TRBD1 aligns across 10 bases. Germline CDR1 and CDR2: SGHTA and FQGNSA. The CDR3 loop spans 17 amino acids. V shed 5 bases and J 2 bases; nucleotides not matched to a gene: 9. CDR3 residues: CASSVRQGARAGNTIYF. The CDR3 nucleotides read TGTGCCAGCAGCGTCCGACAGGGGGCACGGGCTGGAAACACCATATATTTT.

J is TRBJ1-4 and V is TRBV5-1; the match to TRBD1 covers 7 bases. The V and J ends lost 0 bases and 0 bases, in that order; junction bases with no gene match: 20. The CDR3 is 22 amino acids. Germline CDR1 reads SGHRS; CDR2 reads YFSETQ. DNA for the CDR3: TGCGCCAGCAGCTTGGGGGGCCACCGGGACAGAGCCAGCGATACAACTAATGAAAAACTGTTTTTT. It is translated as CASSLGGHRDRASDTTNEKLFF.

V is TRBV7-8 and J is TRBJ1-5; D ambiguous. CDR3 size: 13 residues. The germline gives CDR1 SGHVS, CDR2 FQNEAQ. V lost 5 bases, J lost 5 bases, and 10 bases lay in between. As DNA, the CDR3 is TGTGCCAGCAGCCCTATTGGGCATCAGCCCCAGCATTTT. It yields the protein CASSPIGHQPQHF.

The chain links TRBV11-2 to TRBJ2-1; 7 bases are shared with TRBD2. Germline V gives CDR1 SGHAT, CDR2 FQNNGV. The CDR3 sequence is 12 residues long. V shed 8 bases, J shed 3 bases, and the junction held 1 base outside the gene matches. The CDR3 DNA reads TGTGCCAGCGGGGGGGGCTACAATGAGCAGTTCTTC. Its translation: CASGGGYNEQFF.

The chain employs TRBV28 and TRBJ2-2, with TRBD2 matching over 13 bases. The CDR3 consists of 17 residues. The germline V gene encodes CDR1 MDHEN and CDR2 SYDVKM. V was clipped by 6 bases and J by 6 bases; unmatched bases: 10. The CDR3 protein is CASSPGTSGTSAGELFF. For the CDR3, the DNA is TGTGCCAGCAGCCCCGGGACTAGCGGGACGTCGGCCGGGGAGCTGTTTTTT. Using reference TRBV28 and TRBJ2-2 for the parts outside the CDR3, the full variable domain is DVKVTQSSRYLVKRTGEKVFLECVQDMDHENMFWYRQDPGLGLRLIYFSYDVKMKEKGDIPEGYSVSREKKERFSLILESASTNQTSMYLCASSPGTSGTSAGELFFGEGSRLTVL.

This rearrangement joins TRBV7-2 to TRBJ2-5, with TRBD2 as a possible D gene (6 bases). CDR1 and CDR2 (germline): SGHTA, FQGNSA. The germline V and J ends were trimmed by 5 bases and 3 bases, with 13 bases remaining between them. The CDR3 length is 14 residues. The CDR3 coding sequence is TGTGCCAGCAGCCCCTCTCCGGGGGAAGAGACCCAGTACTTC. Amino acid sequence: CASSPSPGEETQYF.

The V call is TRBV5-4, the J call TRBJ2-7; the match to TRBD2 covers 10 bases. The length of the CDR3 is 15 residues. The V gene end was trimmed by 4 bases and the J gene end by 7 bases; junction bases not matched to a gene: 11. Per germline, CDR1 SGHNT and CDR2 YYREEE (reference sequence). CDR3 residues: CASSAFLAGVREQYF. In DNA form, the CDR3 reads TGTGCCAGCAGCGCTTTTCTAGCGGGAGTGAGAGAGCAGTACTTC.